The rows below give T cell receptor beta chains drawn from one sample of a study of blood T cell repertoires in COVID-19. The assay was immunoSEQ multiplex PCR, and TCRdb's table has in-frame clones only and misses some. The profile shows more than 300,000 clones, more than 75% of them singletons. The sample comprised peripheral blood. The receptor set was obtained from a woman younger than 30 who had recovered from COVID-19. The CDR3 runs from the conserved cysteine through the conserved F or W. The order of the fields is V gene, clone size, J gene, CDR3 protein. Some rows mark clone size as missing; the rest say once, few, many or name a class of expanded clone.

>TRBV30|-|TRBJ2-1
CAWGLFSYNEQFF
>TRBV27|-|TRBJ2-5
CASSLSRGGLAAETQYF
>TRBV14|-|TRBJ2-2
CASSQMLAGSTGELFF
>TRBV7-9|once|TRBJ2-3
CASSHPSGTSTDTQYF
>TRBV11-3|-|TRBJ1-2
CASSLASTGPNYGYTF
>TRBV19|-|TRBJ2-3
CASSSSGTTDTQYF
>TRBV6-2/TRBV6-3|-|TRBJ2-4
CASSPRLAGVLGKNIQYF
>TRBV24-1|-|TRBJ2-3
CATGGQISTDTQYF
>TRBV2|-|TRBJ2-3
CASSPGQGLSDTQYF
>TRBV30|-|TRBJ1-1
CAWSFDRSTEAFF
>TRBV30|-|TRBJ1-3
CAWSVGTGRLGNTIYF
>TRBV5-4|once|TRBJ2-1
CASSFYGTMQFF
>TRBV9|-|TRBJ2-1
CASSVGGGSRKFNEQFF
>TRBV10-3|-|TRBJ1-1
CAISEAQGVTEAFF
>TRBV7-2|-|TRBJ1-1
CASSPTGVRKAFF
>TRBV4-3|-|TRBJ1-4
CASSQVWRVGEKLFF
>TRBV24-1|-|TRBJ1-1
CATSDGQDTEAFF
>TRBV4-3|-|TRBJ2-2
CASSLSLRLAGNTGELFF
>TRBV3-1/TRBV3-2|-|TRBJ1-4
CASSYLNEKLFF
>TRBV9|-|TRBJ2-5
CASSAAGTGGPRRQETQYF
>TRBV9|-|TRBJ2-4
CASSPRGAPAKNIQYF
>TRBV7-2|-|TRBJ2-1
CASSFEGWYNEQFF